These T cell receptor beta chains were read from a single sample in a study of early T cells in non-severe SARS-CoV-2 infection. MiXCR, run by TCRdb on the 5' RACE reads, gives a single entry per CDR3 protein. The sample records about 60,000 distinct CDR3 sequences, less than 20% being singletons. The source material was whole blood, sampled at baseline. These receptors were collected from an adult who was a healthcare worker with PCR-confirmed SARS-CoV-2 infection or an uninfected control (not recorded which). CDR3s include the opening cysteine and the closing phenylalanine or tryptophan. A D gene is named only where the DNA matches it firmly. A clone size is listed for some rows: how often the clone was seen (once, few, many), or a class if it is expanded.

TRBV29-1	few	TRBJ2-2	.	CSVDGGLTGELFF	TGCAGCGTTGATGGGGGTTTAACCGGGGAGCTGTTTTTT
TRBV6-1	.	TRBJ2-2	.	CASSRNRDTGELFF	TGTGCCAGCAGTAGAAACCGGGACACCGGGGAGCTGTTTTTT
TRBV4-1	.	TRBJ1-6	.	CASSQDSTGFSDNSPLHF	TGCGCCAGCAGCCAGGACTCAACAGGGTTCTCGGATAATTCACCCCTCCACTTT
TRBV18	few	TRBJ1-2	.	CASSPRDYGYTF	TGTGCCAGCTCACCCCGGGACTATGGCTACACCTTC
TRBV27	many	TRBJ2-2	TRBD1	CASSPSPGQGYTGELFF	TGTGCCAGCAGCCCTTCCCCGGGACAGGGATACACCGGGGAGCTGTTTTTT
TRBV7-2	many	TRBJ1-1	TRBD1	CASSSDGQGAPTEAFF	TGTGCCAGCAGCTCCGATGGACAGGGGGCCCCCACTGAAGCTTTCTTT
TRBV6-6	many	TRBJ2-1	.	CASSYSGDRVTNEQFF	TGTGCCAGCAGTTACTCAGGGGATAGGGTGACGAATGAGCAGTTCTTC
TRBV10-2	.	TRBJ2-1	.	CASSESIWGQQFF	TGCGCCAGCAGTGAGTCGATTTGGGGACAGCAGTTCTTC
TRBV4-3	.	TRBJ2-1	TRBD2	CASSQDVVAGGIIDEQFF	TGCGCCAGCAGCCAAGATGTCGTAGCGGGAGGGATTATCGATGAGCAGTTCTTC
TRBV3-1	few	TRBJ2-1	TRBD2	CASSPGLAGGSGQFF	TGTGCCAGCAGCCCGGGACTAGCGGGAGGGTCGGGGCAGTTCTTC
TRBV29-1	many	TRBJ1-1	.	CSVSTGDTEAFF	TGCAGCGTATCGACTGGTGACACTGAAGCTTTCTTT
TRBV2	many	TRBJ2-2	.	CASRGLTGELFF	TGTGCCAGCAGGGGTCTCACCGGGGAGCTGTTTTTT
TRBV7-6	few	TRBJ2-5	TRBD1	CASSLGGQTQETQYF	TGTGCCAGCAGCTTAGGGGGACAGACACAAGAGACCCAGTACTTC
TRBV6-1	many	TRBJ1-5	TRBD1	CASTPSTGGFQPQHF	TGTGCCAGCACCCCTTCGACAGGGGGGTTTCAGCCCCAGCATTTT
TRBV4-3	.	TRBJ2-7	TRBD2	CASSQSGRALSYEQYF	TGCGCCAGCAGCCAAAGCGGGAGGGCCCTCTCCTACGAGCAGTACTTC
TRBV6-1	.	TRBJ2-2	TRBD2	CASSLKGTSGGELFF	TGTGCCAGCAGTTTAAAAGGGACTAGCGGCGGGGAGCTGTTTTTT